This is a list of T cell receptor beta chains from one sample in a study of T cell responses to AZD1222 COVID-19 vaccine. Profiled with immunoSEQ multiplex PCR; TCRdb holds only in-frame clones, not every one. The table lists roughly 140,000 clones, about 93% of them singletons. The specimen was peripheral blood, collected on day 0 of MenACWY control vaccination. These receptors were obtained from an adult in good health. CDR3s include the opening cysteine and the closing phenylalanine or tryptophan. The order of the fields is CDR3 protein, CDR3 DNA, clone size, J gene, D gene, V gene. The D gene is left open where the match is weak. Size tells how often a clone was seen (once, few, many) or the class of an expanded clone, and some rows leave it out.

CDR3 protein: CASSPPSGREQYF
CDR3 DNA: TGTGCCAGCAGTCCCCCCTCCGGGCGCGAGCAGTACTTC
clone size: .
J gene: TRBJ2-7
D gene: .
V gene: TRBV6-5

CDR3 protein: CASSLGQASGANVLTF
CDR3 DNA: TGCGCCAGCAGCTTGGGGCAGGCTTCTGGGGCCAACGTCCTGACTTTC
clone size: .
J gene: TRBJ2-6
D gene: .
V gene: TRBV5-1

CDR3 protein: CASSQGFTEKLFF
CDR3 DNA: TGTGCCAGCAGCCAAGGATTTACCGAAAAACTGTTTTTT
clone size: .
J gene: TRBJ1-4
D gene: .
V gene: TRBV14

CDR3 protein: CASSLTGTGELFF
CDR3 DNA: TGTGCCAGCAGCTTAACCGGAACCGGGGAGCTGTTTTTT
clone size: few
J gene: TRBJ2-2
D gene: .
V gene: TRBV7-3

CDR3 protein: CASSNRNTEAFF
CDR3 DNA: TGTGCCAGCTCAAACAGGAACACTGAAGCTTTCTTT
clone size: .
J gene: TRBJ1-1
D gene: .
V gene: TRBV18

CDR3 protein: CASSLIEKAFF
CDR3 DNA: TGTGCCAGCAGCTTGATTGAGAAAGCTTTCTTT
clone size: few
J gene: TRBJ1-1
D gene: .
V gene: TRBV5-5

CDR3 protein: CASSSGISYEQYF
CDR3 DNA: TGTGCCAGCAGCTCCGGGATCTCCTACGAGCAGTACTTC
clone size: .
J gene: TRBJ2-7
D gene: .
V gene: TRBV6-5

CDR3 protein: CASSPRQINTEAFF
CDR3 DNA: TGTGCCAGCTCACCAAGACAGATCAACACTGAAGCTTTCTTT
clone size: .
J gene: TRBJ1-1
D gene: .
V gene: TRBV18

CDR3 protein: CATKPSGYNSPLHF
CDR3 DNA: TGTGCCACCAAGCCCAGTGGGTACAATTCACCCCTCCACTTT
clone size: .
J gene: TRBJ1-6
D gene: .
V gene: TRBV6-5

CDR3 protein: CASSSGDTRYGYTF
CDR3 DNA: TGTGCCAGTAGTAGCGGAGACACCCGCTATGGCTACACCTTC
clone size: once
J gene: TRBJ1-2
D gene: .
V gene: TRBV19

CDR3 protein: CASSQELAGGPDTQYF
CDR3 DNA: TGTGCCAGCAGCCAGGAACTAGCGGGGGGGCCAGATACGCAGTATTTT
clone size: .
J gene: TRBJ2-3
D gene: TRBD2
V gene: TRBV4-2

CDR3 protein: CASSQGPGGYTF
CDR3 DNA: TGTGCCAGCAGCCAAGGTCCGGGAGGCTACACCTTC
clone size: once
J gene: TRBJ1-2
D gene: .
V gene: TRBV3-1/TRBV3-2

CDR3 protein: CAWSATGRQPQHF
CDR3 DNA: TGTGCCTGGAGTGCGACAGGGAGGCAGCCCCAGCATTTT
clone size: .
J gene: TRBJ1-5
D gene: TRBD1
V gene: TRBV30

CDR3 protein: CASTFSRGGTRYGYTF
CDR3 DNA: TGTGCCAGTACTTTCTCAAGAGGGGGTACCCGCTATGGCTACACCTTC
clone size: .
J gene: TRBJ1-2
D gene: .
V gene: TRBV19

CDR3 protein: CASSIDRGAGGRNEQFF
CDR3 DNA: TGTGCCAGCAGCATCGACCGGGGAGCGGGGGGTCGGAATGAGCAGTTCTTC
clone size: .
J gene: TRBJ2-1
D gene: TRBD2
V gene: TRBV9

CDR3 protein: CASSKTGDYEQYF
CDR3 DNA: TGTGCCAGCAGTAAAACGGGGGACTACGAGCAGTACTTC
clone size: once
J gene: TRBJ2-7
D gene: .
V gene: TRBV12-3/TRBV12-4

CDR3 protein: CASSVGTRRSSGTDTQYF
CDR3 DNA: TGTGCCAGCAGCGTCGGGACTAGGCGATCCTCTGGCACAGATACGCAGTATTTT
clone size: .
J gene: TRBJ2-3
D gene: TRBD2
V gene: TRBV9

CDR3 protein: CASSDVNSYEQYF
CDR3 DNA: TGCGCCAGCAGTGATGTCAACTCCTACGAGCAGTACTTC
clone size: .
J gene: TRBJ2-7
D gene: .
V gene: TRBV10-2

CDR3 protein: CASSSLQAQPQHF
CDR3 DNA: TGTGCCAGCAGTTCCCTACAGGCTCAGCCCCAGCATTTT
clone size: .
J gene: TRBJ1-5
D gene: .
V gene: TRBV6-6

CDR3 protein: CASSFEQGPRYNEQFF
CDR3 DNA: TGTGCCAGCAGCTTCGAACAGGGGCCGCGATACAATGAGCAGTTCTTC
clone size: few
J gene: TRBJ2-1
D gene: TRBD1
V gene: TRBV7-9

CDR3 protein: CASSLGTVNTEAFF
CDR3 DNA: TGTGCCAGCAGCTTAGGGACAGTGAACACTGAAGCTTTCTTT
clone size: once
J gene: TRBJ1-1
D gene: .
V gene: TRBV7-9

CDR3 protein: CASSEAWTLTGELFF
CDR3 DNA: TGTGCCAGCAGTGAAGCGTGGACTTTGACCGGGGAGCTGTTTTTT
clone size: .
J gene: TRBJ2-2
D gene: .
V gene: TRBV6-1